The clone carrying this TCR beta chain was recorded once. Its antigen is still unknown. This entry is derived from a study of T cell responses to AZD1222 COVID-19 vaccine. The CDR3 consists of 13 residues. In germline, CDR1 is SNHLY, CDR2 FYNNEI. Trimming shortened V by 5 bases and J by 7 bases, and 9 bases separated the two germline ends. Overall study results and limits: The donor cohort was predominantly white British with a female majority, and clonal diversity may have been underestimated. The breadth and depth of Spike-specific TCRs increased once two AZD1222 doses had been given.

The assay was immunoSEQ multiplex PCR, and TCRdb's table has in-frame clones only and misses some. The table has 40,000 to 55,000 clones, roughly 85% seen once. The genes are TRBV2 and TRBJ1-6; D call uncertain. Specimen: peripheral blood, collected 28 days after the second AZD1222 dose. The receptor comes from an adult who received the AZD1222 COVID-19 vaccine. The CDR3 sequence: CASSTAGNSPLHF. The DNA for the CDR3 is TGTGCCAGCAGTACCGCTGGGAATTCACCCCTCCACTTT.